The T cell receptor (beta chain) described here comes from a study of identical twins. Study conclusions and caveats: With monozygotic twins, out-of-frame TCR alpha sharing exceeded what models estimated.

The table lists this clonotype with many counts. Its target is not known. TCRdb itself ran the 5' RACE reads through MiXCR, one entry per CDR3 protein. The table has some 230,000 distinct CDR3 sequences, roughly 7.1% seen once. The CDR3 totals 13 residues. V was cut by 4 bases and J by 6 bases, with 10 bases left in between. The same specimen was also included in a second study, on T cells expressing NK-cell markers. That study reports: In sorted CD3+CD56+NKG2C+, CD3+CD56+NKG2C- and CD3+CD56-NKG2C+ T cells, TCR beta repertoires were obtained. Just one sequenced donor of eight was HCMV-seronegative, while seven were seropositive. Dominance of the CD3+CD56-NKG2C+ fraction by these clonotypes also held in a handful of donors.

The clonotype was recovered from a woman younger than 35 in good health. The specimen was CD8+ T cells sorted from blood. The rearrangement joins TRBV12-3 or TRBV12-4 to TRBJ1-5, with a possible D match to TRBD1 (6 bases). The CDR3: CASSYQGSQPQHF. The CDR3 nucleotides read TGTGCCAGCAGTTACCAGGGGAGTCAGCCCCAGCATTTT.